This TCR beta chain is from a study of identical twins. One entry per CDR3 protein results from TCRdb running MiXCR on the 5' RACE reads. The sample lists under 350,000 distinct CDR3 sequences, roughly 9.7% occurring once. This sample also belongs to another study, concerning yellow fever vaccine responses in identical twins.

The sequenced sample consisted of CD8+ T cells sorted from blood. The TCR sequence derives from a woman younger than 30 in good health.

In DNA form, the CDR3 reads TGTGCCAGCAGCGTAGGGGGACACTACGAGCAGTACTTC. Protein sequence: CASSVGGHYEQYF. The chain uses TRBV9 and TRBJ2-7; TRBD1 might be the D (6 bases). Between the trimmed V and J ends, which lost 0 bases and 3 bases, there was a span of 7 bases. Germline values: CDR1 SGDLS, CDR2 YYNGEE. The CDR3 spans 13 residues.